This T cell receptor beta chain was observed in a study of T cell repertoires in cytomegalovirus infection. Study-level background: Recently identified HLA-C-restricted and well-studied HLA-B-restricted CMV epitopes were used. Public TCR beta signature analysis indicated the presence of both CMV infection and matching HLA type.

Only a few counts were recorded for this clonotype. The antigen is undetermined. Germline V lookup: CDR1 KGHDR, CDR2 SFDVKD. The CDR3 is 15 residues long. Losses at the gene ends were 9 bases for V and 4 bases for J; bases not matched to a gene: 3. TCRdb passed the reads through MiXCR, listing each CDR3 protein once. The sample has some 800,000 distinct CDR3 sequences, roughly 29% seen once. The J gene is TRBJ2-1, the V gene TRBV24-1; the match to TRBD2 covers 15 bases. This clonotype was obtained from a human donor in good health (CMV status not recorded). Some clones in this sample may be carry-over from other donors' samples. Sequences were derived from cultured CD8+ T cells from PBMCs, sampled from culture after CMV antigen stimulation. Here the CDR3 reads CATGGLAGGYNEQFF. CDR3 nucleotide sequence: TGTGCCACCGGGGGACTAGCGGGGGGATACAATGAGCAGTTCTTC.